The clone carrying this TCR beta chain has only a few counts. Its target is not known. Looked up from germline, CDR1 is WSHSY and CDR2 is SAAADI. This CDR3 comprises 15 residues. Trimming cost V 3 bases and J 6 bases; bases outside gene matches: 6. The source of the sample is a study of cytomegalovirus exposure and HLA in healthy donors. The study's findings and limits: Previous analysis showed most TCR beta V segments were productive about 87% or about 30% of the time. In vitro testing confirmed three CMV-associated chains as specific for CMV antigens.

13 Jbeta primers and 60 Vbeta primers were used for the PCR. Clones were sequenced by immunoSEQ multiplex PCR, and TCRdb holds only the in-frame ones, with some missing. This sample has some 190,000 clones, with about 77% found just once. Sequenced: PBMCs. The source of this sequence is a man aged 25 to 40 in good health and CMV-seropositive. V usage is TRBV10-2 and J usage is TRBJ2-2, with 8 bases identical to TRBD1. DNA for the CDR3: TGCGCCAGCAGTGATTTACAGGGGGTCGCCGGGGAGCTGTTTTTT. Amino acids: CASSDLQGVAGELFF.